Each of the 15 T cell receptor beta chains below was sequenced from the same sample in a study of early T cells in non-severe SARS-CoV-2 infection (dated by TCRdb to about 2021). The receptor library was made with 5' RACE. This sample was sequenced with a NextSeq 500. TCRdb reprocessed the public reads (quality trimming at Q25 with fastp, clone calling with MiXCR) and kept in-frame beta chains. When rows share a CDR3 protein, they turn into one entry using the most common DNA and genes. Recorded for this sample are around 70,000 distinct CDR3 sequences; more than 10% of them occurred a single time. The ten largest clones represent approximately 4.5% of the sample. The sequencing sample was made of whole blood. These receptors were taken from an adult who was a healthcare worker with PCR-confirmed SARS-CoV-2 infection or an uninfected control (not recorded which).

The V call is TRBV7-9, the J call TRBJ2-7; no clear D gene. Germline values: CDR1 SEHNR, CDR2 FQNEAQ (reference sequence). The CDR3 spans 14 residues. V was clipped by 1 base and J by 9 bases, with 16 bases between them. CDR3 DNA sequence: TGTGCCAGCAGCTTAGGTTACGCGGCTATCAGGCAGTACTTC. It encodes CASSLGYAAIRQYF.

The genes are TRBV7-3 and TRBJ2-1; 11 positions match TRBD2. Germline CDR1 is SGHTA and CDR2 is FQGTGA. The CDR3 loop spans 15 amino acids. V shed 2 bases, J shed 4 bases, and the junction held 1 base outside the gene matches. CDR3 sequence reads: CASSLGTSGYNEQFF. In nucleotides, the CDR3 is TGTGCCAGCAGCTTAGGGACTAGCGGTTACAATGAGCAGTTCTTC. Filled out from reference TRBV7-3 and TRBJ2-1, the complete variable domain reads GAGVSQTPSNKVTEKGKYVELRCDPISGHTALYWYRQSLGQGPEFLIYFQGTGAADDSGLPNDRFFAVRPEGSVSTLKIQRTERGDSAVYLCASSLGTSGYNEQFFGPGTRLTVL.

This clonotype was detected a few times. The rearrangement uses TRBV7-9 and TRBJ2-5; 9 bases are a match to TRBD1. This CDR3 has 14 amino acids. Germline CDR1 SEHNR, CDR2 FQNEAQ (reference sequence). The J segment lost 6 bases and the V segment lost 5 bases, leaving 7 bases of the junction unmatched. The CDR3 loop reads CASSAGQGRKTQYF. The DNA for the CDR3 is TGTGCCAGCAGCGCCGGACAGGGGAGAAAGACCCAGTACTTC.

This clonotype was found once. The chain combines TRBV19 with TRBJ2-2; possible D gene TRBD1, 6 bases. The CDR3 spans 16 residues. From germline, CDR1 is LNHDA and CDR2 SQIVND (reference sequence). V was pared by 1 base and J by 5 bases, with 14 bases between. CDR3 amino acids: CASSIVPGGKTGELFF. The CDR3 DNA reads as TGTGCCAGTAGTATAGTTCCTGGGGGCAAGACCGGGGAGCTGTTTTTT. Drawing the rest from reference TRBV19 and TRBJ2-2, the complete variable domain is DGGITQSPKYLFRKEGQNVTLSCEQNLNHDAMYWYRQDPGQGLRLIYYSQIVNDFQKGDIAEGYSVSREKKESFPLTVTSAQKNPTAFYLCASSIVPGGKTGELFFGEGSRLTVL.

This clonotype occurred many times. J is TRBJ2-1 and V is TRBV18, with 12 positions matching TRBD2. The CDR3 totals 17 residues. Losses at the gene ends were 3 bases for V and 6 bases for J; bases not matched to a gene: 9. Germline assignment: CDR1 KGHSH and CDR2 LQKENI. CDR3 sequence (DNA): TGTGCCAGCTCACCTCAGCTAGCGGGAGGGCCGACCAATGAGCAGTTCTTC. This translates into CASSPQLAGGPTNEQFF.

CDR3 nucleotides: TGTGCCAGCAGTTGGGACGAGTACTACGAGCAGTACTTC. The encoded protein is CASSWDEYYEQYF. V usage is TRBV2 and J usage is TRBJ2-7; D is possibly TRBD1 or TRBD2 (5 bases each). Trimming took off 5 bases at V and 3 bases at J, with 11 bases between the two ends. Germline CDR1 SNHLY, CDR2 FYNNEI. The length of the CDR3 is 13 residues.

This clonotype was seen a handful of times. The V call is TRBV11-1, the J call TRBJ2-1, with 9 bases aligning to TRBD1. The CDR3 length is 16 residues. After removal of 3 bases from V and 4 bases from J, the junction contained 7 bases not matched to a gene. Germline lookup yields CDR1 SGHAT and CDR2 FQDESV (reference sequence). The CDR3 DNA is TGTGCCAGCAGCTTCGGGACAGGGAGTCATTACAATGAGCAGTTCTTC. Encoded protein: CASSFGTGSHYNEQFF. Together with reference TRBV11-1 and TRBJ2-1, the CDR3 gives the full variable domain: EAEVAQSPRYKITEKSQAVAFWCDPISGHATLYWYRQILGQGPELLVQFQDESVVDDSQLPKDRFSAERLKGVDSTLKIQPAELGDSAMYLCASSFGTGSHYNEQFFGPGTRLTVL.

This clonotype appeared a few times. The chain is built from TRBV7-2 and TRBJ2-3, with no clear D. The CDR3 has 14 residues. Trimming pared 5 bases from V and 2 bases from J, leaving 11 bases between. Germline CDR1 SGHTA, CDR2 FQGNSA. This CDR3 reads CASSLRAVTDTQYF. DNA for the CDR3: TGTGCCAGCAGCCTCCGGGCTGTCACAGATACGCAGTATTTT.

This clonotype was seen at least ten times. V and J are TRBV3-1 and TRBJ1-1; D is undetermined. The CDR3 has 12 amino acids. The germline gives CDR1 LGHDT, CDR2 YNNKEL (reference sequence). The V end was cut by 5 bases, the J end by 2 bases, with 6 bases between. The CDR3 DNA reads TGTGCCAGCAGCTACGAAAACACTGAAGCTTTCTTT. Translating gives CASSYENTEAFF.

This clonotype has more than one count but fewer than ten. The J gene is TRBJ1-1, the V gene TRBV6-1; D may be TRBD1 (5 bases). In germline, CDR1 is MNHNS, CDR2 SASEGT. Trimming pared 4 bases from V and 11 bases from J, leaving 26 bases between. This CDR3 comprises 16 residues. CDR3 nucleotides: TGTGCCAGCAGTGTACAATCGTACGGACAACCGAGCCGGGCTTTCTTT. It translates to CASSVQSYGQPSRAFF.

J is TRBJ2-3 and V is TRBV29-1; 9 bases line up with TRBD1. V lost 8 bases to trimming and J lost 3 bases; unmatched junction nucleotides: 9. This CDR3 contains 14 residues. Germline CDR1 is SQVTM and CDR2 is ANQGSEA. CDR3 coding DNA: TGCAGCATGGGGGACAGGGCTAGAACAGATACGCAGTATTTT. Amino acids: CSMGDRARTDTQYF.

The rearrangement links TRBV27 to TRBJ2-7; 7 nucleotides align to TRBD2. The germline CDR1 and CDR2 sequences are MNHEY and SMNVEV (reference sequence). V shed 5 bases and J 0 bases; nucleotides not matched to a gene: 10. The CDR3 length is 16 residues. The CDR3 DNA is TGTGCCAGCAGTCGCTCGCGGGGGTTTACCTCCTACGAGCAGTACTTC. Amino acid sequence: CASSRSRGFTSYEQYF.

The V call is TRBV29-1, the J call TRBJ2-7; no firm D call. The CDR3 has 10 amino acids. V lost 0 bases and J 3 bases, leaving 0 bases between the germline ends. Germline loops: CDR1 SQVTM, CDR2 ANQGSEA. For the CDR3, the DNA is TGCAGCGTTGAAGACTACGAGCAGTACTTC. It codes for CSVEDYEQYF.

This clonotype was counted many times. This chain links TRBV7-9 with TRBJ1-2; unclear D gene. CDR1 and CDR2 (germline): SEHNR, FQNEAQ (reference sequence). The length of the CDR3 is 13 residues. V lost 1 base to trimming and J lost 4 bases, with 7 bases between them. CDR3 sequence (DNA): TGTGCCAGCAGCTTAGGACGGCTCTATGGCTACACCTTC. Protein product: CASSLGRLYGYTF.

This chain uses TRBV27 with TRBJ2-7, with D possibly TRBD2 on 6 matching bases. V lost 6 bases, J lost 0 bases, and 12 bases lay in between. This CDR3 comprises 14 residues. CDR1 is MNHEY, CDR2 SMNVEV, per germline (reference sequence). The CDR3 DNA is TGTGCCAGCAGGCCGCGGGGAGGCTCCTACGAGCAGTACTTC. Its translation: CASRPRGGSYEQYF.